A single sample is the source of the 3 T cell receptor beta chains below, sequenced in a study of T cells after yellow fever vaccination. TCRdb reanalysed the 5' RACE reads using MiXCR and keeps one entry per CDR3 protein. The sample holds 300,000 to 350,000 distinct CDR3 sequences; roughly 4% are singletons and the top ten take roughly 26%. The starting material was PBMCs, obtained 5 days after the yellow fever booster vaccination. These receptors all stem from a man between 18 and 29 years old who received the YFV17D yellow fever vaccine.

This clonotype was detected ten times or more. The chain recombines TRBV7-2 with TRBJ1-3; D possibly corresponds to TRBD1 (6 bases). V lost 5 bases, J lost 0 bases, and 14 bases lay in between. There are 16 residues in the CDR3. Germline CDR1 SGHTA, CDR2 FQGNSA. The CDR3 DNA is TGTGCCAGCAGCGACAGGCCCTCCGGCTCTGGAAACACCATATATTTT. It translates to CASSDRPSGSGNTIYF.

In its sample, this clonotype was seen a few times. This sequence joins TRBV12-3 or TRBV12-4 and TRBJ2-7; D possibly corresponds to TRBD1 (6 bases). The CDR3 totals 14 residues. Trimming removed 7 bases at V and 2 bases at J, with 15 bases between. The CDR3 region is CASKPTGGTYEQYF. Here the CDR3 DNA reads TGTGCCAGCAAACCGACAGGCGGTACCTACGAGCAGTACTTC.

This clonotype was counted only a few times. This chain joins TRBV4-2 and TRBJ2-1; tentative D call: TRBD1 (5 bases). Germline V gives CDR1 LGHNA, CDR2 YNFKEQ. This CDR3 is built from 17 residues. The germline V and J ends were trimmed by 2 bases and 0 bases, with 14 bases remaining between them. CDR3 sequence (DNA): TGTGCCAGCAGCCAACGCCAGGGCCGAAGCTCCTACAATGAGCAGTTCTTC. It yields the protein CASSQRQGRSSYNEQFF.